These T cell receptor beta chains were read from a single sample in a study of PD-1 and CTLA-4 blockade in melanoma. The table came from immunoSEQ multiplex PCR; TCRdb's copy has only in-frame clones and leaves some out. The sample holds around 12,000 clones, 65% to 90% seen once. The sample was CD8+ T cells from peripheral blood, taken from a patient given anti-PD-1 treatment. These receptors all come from a human donor with melanoma. CDR3s include the opening cysteine and the closing phenylalanine or tryptophan. The D gene is left open where the match is weak. Size is stated for part of the rows, as once, few or many counts, or as a class when the clone is expanded.

cdr3_aa	cdr3_nt	d_call	clone_size	v_call	j_call
CASSQGTGSGSPLHF	TGCGCCAGCAGCCAAGGGACAGGGTCAGGATCACCCCTCCACTTT	TRBD1	NA	TRBV4-1	TRBJ1-6
CAWGDSGTGGDGYTF	TGTGCCTGGGGGGACTCCGGGACAGGGGGCGATGGCTACACCTTC	TRBD1	NA	TRBV30	TRBJ1-2
CASSGVAGSSYEQYF	TGTGCCAGCAGCGGCGTAGCGGGCTCCTCCTACGAGCAGTACTTC	TRBD2	NA	TRBV11-3	TRBJ2-7
CASIAGTGVTFF	TGTGCCAGCATCGCCGGGACAGGGGTAACTTTCTTT	TRBD1	NA	TRBV3-1/TRBV3-2	TRBJ1-1
CASSYEQGSNYGYTF	TGTGCCAGCAGCTACGAACAGGGGTCTAACTATGGCTACACCTTC	TRBD1	NA	TRBV7-9	TRBJ1-2
CASSLGVQGDQPQHF	TGTGCCAGCAGCTTAGGGGTACAGGGGGATCAGCCCCAGCATTTT	TRBD1	NA	TRBV13	TRBJ1-5
CASSLGVAGASEQFF	TGTGCCAGCAGCTTAGGGGTAGCGGGAGCGAGTGAGCAGTTCTTC	TRBD2	NA	TRBV13	TRBJ2-1
CASSLVGRPDEAFF	TGTGCCAGCAGCTTAGTCGGACGGCCGGATGAAGCTTTCTTT	NA	NA	TRBV7-8	TRBJ1-1
CASSGPGQAYTDTQYF	TGTGCCAGCAGTGGGCCAGGACAGGCCTACACAGATACGCAGTATTTT	TRBD1	NA	TRBV25-1	TRBJ2-3
CASSQRREAFF	TGTGCCAGCAGCCAGAGGCGTGAGGCTTTCTTT	NA	NA	TRBV13	TRBJ1-1
CASSWSYEQYF	TGTGCCAGCAGTTGGTCTTACGAGCAGTACTTC	NA	once	TRBV6-2/TRBV6-3	TRBJ2-7
CAWSVRGRGYEQYF	TGTGCCTGGAGTGTACGAGGAAGGGGATACGAGCAGTACTTC	NA	NA	TRBV30	TRBJ2-7
CASSPSSYEQYF	TGTGCCAGCAGTCCAAGCTCCTACGAGCAGTACTTC	NA	once	TRBV28	TRBJ2-7
CASSYGRGVNEQFF	TGTGCCAGCAGTTATGGGAGGGGGGTTAATGAGCAGTTCTTC	NA	NA	TRBV6-5	TRBJ2-1
CASSQGLPGQGAYEQYF	TGCGCCAGCAGCCAAGGATTACCGGGACAGGGGGCCTACGAGCAGTACTTC	TRBD1	NA	TRBV4-1	TRBJ2-7
CASSAYGQGEETQYF	TGTGCCAGCAGTGCATACGGACAGGGGGAAGAGACCCAGTACTTC	TRBD1	NA	TRBV2	TRBJ2-5
CASSADRAYEAFF	TGTGCCAGCAGCGCGGACAGGGCGTATGAAGCTTTCTTT	TRBD1	NA	TRBV9	TRBJ1-1
CASSLRDRPETQYF	TGTGCCAGCAGTTTAAGGGACAGGCCGGAGACCCAGTACTTC	TRBD1	NA	TRBV27	TRBJ2-5
CASSPNRDEEAFF	TGTGCCAGCAGCCCCAACAGGGATGAAGAAGCTTTCTTT	NA	NA	TRBV7-9	TRBJ1-1
CASREVLGPYNEQFF	TGTGCCAGCAGAGAGGTCTTGGGACCCTACAATGAGCAGTTCTTC	NA	NA	TRBV27	TRBJ2-1
CASSPQGGRTDTQYF	TGTGCCAGCTCCCCCCAGGGGGGACGCACAGATACGCAGTATTTT	NA	NA	TRBV9	TRBJ2-3
CASSSQGRTMGGYTF	TGTGCCAGCAGCTCCCAAGGGAGAACTATGGGTGGCTACACCTTC	NA	once	TRBV5-8	TRBJ1-2
CASSVVETHTSYNEQFF	TGTGCCAGCAGCGTAGTTGAAACCCACACCTCCTACAATGAGCAGTTCTTC	NA	NA	TRBV9	TRBJ2-1
CASSLGHQNNQPQHF	TGTGCCAGCAGCTTAGGACATCAAAACAATCAGCCCCAGCATTTT	NA	NA	TRBV7-2	TRBJ1-5
CASSQEGHNNSPLHF	TGCGCCAGCAGCCAAGAGGGACACAATAATTCACCCCTCCACTTT	NA	NA	TRBV4-1	TRBJ1-6
CASSVGAGDEQFF	TGCGCCAGCAGCGTCGGGGCGGGGGACGAGCAGTTCTTC	TRBD2	NA	TRBV4-1	TRBJ2-1
CASSPEFQREIAYEQYF	TGTGCCAGCAGCCCTGAGTTTCAGCGGGAGATCGCCTACGAGCAGTACTTC	TRBD2	NA	TRBV11-3	TRBJ2-7
CASSLDMADTDTQYF	TGTGCCAGCAGCCTGGATATGGCAGACACAGATACGCAGTATTTT	NA	NA	TRBV5-6	TRBJ2-3
CASRAGLAEPSSYNEQFF	TGTGCCAGCAGAGCGGGACTAGCGGAACCAAGCTCCTACAATGAGCAGTTCTTC	TRBD2	NA	TRBV2	TRBJ2-1